What follows are 32 T cell receptor beta chains derived from one specimen sequenced in a study of cytomegalovirus exposure and HLA in healthy donors. It was with 60 Vbeta and 13 Jbeta primers that the PCR ran. Here immunoSEQ multiplex PCR was the method, and the copy in TCRdb shows in-frame clones only, minus some. The sample data list around 130,000 clones. The sequenced material came from PBMCs. These receptors originate from a woman in her 40s in good health and CMV-seronegative.

This sequence joins TRBV5-6 and TRBJ2-5, with D possibly being TRBD2 (6 bases). Trimming removed 4 bases at V and 4 bases at J, with 20 bases between. This CDR3 spans 16 amino acids. CDR1 and CDR2 from the germline V gene are SGHDT and YYEEEE. Here the CDR3 reads CASSRTSGQGGETQYF. Written as DNA, the CDR3 is TGTGCCAGCAGCCGTACTTCGGGGCAGGGAGGAGAGACCCAGTACTTC.

This chain uses TRBV18 with TRBJ2-7; 8 nucleotides align to TRBD2. The CDR3 is 17 amino acids. Germline CDR1 and CDR2: KGHSH and LQKENI. The trim removed 3 bases at V and 1 base at J, leaving 11 bases unmatched. The CDR3 sequence: CASSPSARQRGSYEQYF. The CDR3 region has the DNA TGTGCCAGCTCACCTTCGGCGCGGCAGCGGGGGTCCTACGAGCAGTACTTC.

V is TRBV27 and J is TRBJ1-5; D may be TRBD1 (6 bases). The CDR3 runs 14 residues. Trimming took off 8 bases at V and 6 bases at J, with 17 bases between the two ends. CDR1 and CDR2 from the germline V gene are MNHEY and SMNVEV (reference sequence). CDR3 sequence: CASGGPLGGQPQHF. The CDR3 region has the DNA TGTGCCAGCGGTGGGCCCCTAGGGGGTCAGCCCCAGCATTTT.

J is TRBJ2-5 and V is TRBV28; D is possibly TRBD1 (6 bases). Trimming stripped 5 bases from V and 4 bases from J, with 14 bases between. The CDR3 has 14 residues. Germline loops: CDR1 MDHEN, CDR2 SYDVKM. The CDR3 nucleotides are TGTGCCAGCAGTCAATTGCCCAGGGGAGAGACCCAGTACTTC. It yields the protein CASSQLPRGETQYF.

This rearrangement joins TRBV9 to TRBJ1-6; D perhaps matches TRBD1 (5 bases). The germline gives CDR1 SGDLS, CDR2 YYNGEE. CDR3 length: 14 residues. V lost 5 bases, J lost 6 bases, and 12 bases lay in between. CDR3 sequence: CASRGEGFNSPLHF. Here the CDR3 DNA reads TGTGCCAGCAGGGGGGAGGGTTTTAATTCACCCCTCCACTTT. The full variable domain, completed using reference TRBV9 and TRBJ1-6, is DSGVTQTPKHLITATGQRVTLRCSPRSGDLSVYWYQQSLDQGLQFLIQYYNGEERAKGNILERFSAQQFPDLHSELNLSSLELGDSALYFCASRGEGFNSPLHFGNGTRLTVT.

About this clone itself: An end of the junction does not agree with germline; a read error may underlie this. The chain is built from TRBV18 and TRBJ1-4; 9 bases line up with TRBD1. Germline V gives CDR1 KGHSH, CDR2 LQKENI. The CDR3 loop spans 12 amino acids. CDR3 protein: CASSPPGQGRIF. The CDR3 nucleotides read TGTGCCAGCTCACCCCCGGGACAGGGACGTATTTTT. Drawing the rest from reference TRBV18 and TRBJ1-4, the complete variable domain is NAGVMQNPRHLVRRRGQEARLRCSPMKGHSHVYWYRQLPEEGLKFMVYLQKENIIDESGMPKERFSAEFPKEGPSILRIQQVVRGDSAAYFCASSPPGQGRIFGSGTQLSVL.

This sequence joins TRBV6-1 and TRBJ2-7, with a possible D match to TRBD2 (7 bases). Per the germline V gene, CDR1 is MNHNS and CDR2 is SASEGT. This CDR3 spans 15 amino acids. Trimming stripped 8 bases from V and 5 bases from J, with 22 bases between. The CDR3 loop is CASAERRGTMDEQYF. Here the CDR3 DNA reads TGTGCCAGCGCCGAAAGAAGGGGGACTATGGACGAGCAGTACTTC.

The gene calls are TRBV29-1 and TRBJ2-7; TRBD1 matches at 9 bases. V lost 0 bases, J lost 3 bases, and 3 bases stayed unmatched. Germline CDR1 reads SQVTM; CDR2 reads ANQGSEA. This CDR3 has 14 amino acids. The CDR3 loop reads CSVEDQDRGYEQYF. The CDR3 nucleotides read TGCAGCGTTGAAGATCAGGACAGGGGCTACGAGCAGTACTTC.

The V and J genes are TRBV7-9 and TRBJ2-3, with TRBD2 identical over 12 bases. Trimming at V came to 8 bases and at J to 6 bases, leaving 3 bases not matched to a gene. Per the germline V gene, CDR1 is SEHNR and CDR2 is FQNEAQ (reference sequence). This CDR3 comprises 13 residues. Here the CDR3 DNA reads TGTGCCAGCCGGGGACTAGCGGGCGATACGCAGTATTTT. It is translated as CASRGLAGDTQYF.

The V and J genes are TRBV30 and TRBJ2-3, with TRBD1 matching 7 bases. The CDR3 contains 14 residues. The V gene's germline CDR1 is GTSNPN and CDR2 SVGIG (reference sequence). The trim removed 0 bases at V and 11 bases at J, leaving 11 bases unmatched. CDR3 DNA: TGTGCCTGGAGTGTCCCCCGGACAGGAAAATGGCAGTATTTT. It specifies CAWSVPRTGKWQYF.

The rearrangement uses TRBV28 and TRBJ1-4; D ambiguous. Germline CDR1 and CDR2: MDHEN and SYDVKM. There are 16 residues in the CDR3. V lost 1 base to trimming and J lost 3 bases, with 12 bases between them. CDR3 DNA sequence: TGTGCCAGCAGTTTATCCCCTGGTTCAGCTAATGAAAAACTGTTTTTT. Its translation: CASSLSPGSANEKLFF.

The V call is TRBV9, the J call TRBJ2-7; 7 bases fit TRBD2. The CDR3 sequence is 14 residues long. Trimming at V came to 2 bases and at J to 4 bases, leaving 6 bases not matched to a gene. Germline V gene data show CDR1 as SGDLS and CDR2 as YYNGEE. The CDR3 reads CASSVASGPYEQYF. The CDR3 DNA follows: TGTGCCAGCAGCGTGGCTAGCGGTCCATACGAGCAGTACTTC.

This chain joins TRBV28 and TRBJ1-4, with D unclear. V lost 8 bases and J lost 7, with 11 bases in between. Germline loops: CDR1 MDHEN, CDR2 SYDVKM. The CDR3 sequence is 12 residues long. The CDR3 nucleotides are TGTGCCAGCTGGAGACCCTTTGAAAAACTGTTTTTT. Translating it yields CASWRPFEKLFF.

The CDR3 loop reads CASSPLGGGQETQYF. The CDR3 coding sequence is TGTGCCAGCTCACCCCTGGGAGGAGGCCAAGAGACCCAGTACTTC. The genes are TRBV18 and TRBJ2-5; weak D call: TRBD2 (6 bases). The V gene's germline CDR1 is KGHSH and CDR2 LQKENI. CDR3 length equals 15 residues. V lost 3 bases and J lost 1, with 12 bases in between.

The rearrangement links TRBV30 to TRBJ1-4; TRBD1 is a possible D gene (5 bases). Germline V CDR1 and CDR2: GTSNPN, SVGIG (reference sequence). The CDR3 totals 19 residues. The V end lost 1 base, the J end lost 5 bases, and 26 bases lay between the germline ends. CDR3 protein: CAWSETRREGRDPNEKLFF. CDR3 nucleotide sequence: TGTGCCTGGAGTGAAACCCGACGGGAGGGTAGGGACCCCAATGAAAAACTGTTTTTT.

V and J are TRBV9 and TRBJ1-5; D is uncertain. The CDR3 has 16 amino acids. Between the trimmed V and J ends, which lost 0 bases and 2 bases, there was a span of 12 bases. The germline V gene encodes CDR1 SGDLS and CDR2 YYNGEE. The CDR3 DNA reads TGTGCCAGCAGCGTAGGCGCCCAAGTAGGCAATCAGCCCCAGCATTTT. Its protein is CASSVGAQVGNQPQHF.

The V and J genes are TRBV21-1 and TRBJ2-1; TRBD2 is the table's D call and was not checked against the DNA. TRBV21-1 is assigned pseudogene status. The CDR3 is 14 amino acids. This CDR3 is CASSKAGSVNEQFF. In DNA form, the CDR3 reads TGTGCCAGCAGCAAAGCTGGAAGCGTCAATGAGCAGTTCTTC.

This sequence joins TRBV10-3 and TRBJ1-1; weak D call: TRBD1 (6 bases). The CDR3 extends over 15 amino acids. The germline V and J ends were trimmed by 0 bases and 3 bases, with 11 bases remaining between them. The V gene's germline CDR1 is ENHRY and CDR2 SYGVKD. The DNA of the CDR3 is TGTGCCATCAGTGAGTCAGGGGGGGCGCACACTGAAGCTTTCTTT. This sequence encodes CAISESGGAHTEAFF.

This chain uses TRBV5-6 with TRBJ1-2; D possibly corresponds to TRBD1 (6 bases). The CDR3 length is 13 residues. Per germline, CDR1 SGHDT and CDR2 YYEEEE. Trimming took 6 bases from V and 4 from J, leaving 13 bases between them. CDR3 coding DNA: TGTGCCAGCACTGCGACAGGCCCCTATGGCTACACCTTC. Amino acids: CASTATGPYGYTF.

The chain combines TRBV7-3 with TRBJ1-3; tentatively, D is TRBD1 (5 bases). Germline V CDR1 and CDR2: SGHTA, FQGTGA. V was trimmed by 1 base and J by 1 base, leaving 11 bases between them. CDR3 length: 16 amino acids. The CDR3 nucleotides are TGTGCCAGCAGCTTAAGCCACGGGGGATCTGGAAACACCATATATTTT. Its translation is CASSLSHGGSGNTIYF.

V and J are TRBV6-5 and TRBJ1-4, with 10 bases matching TRBD1. The CDR3 has 14 amino acids. V lost 6 bases to trimming and J lost 8 bases; unmatched junction nucleotides: 6. From germline, CDR1 is MNHEY and CDR2 SVGAGI. CDR3 nucleotides: TGTGCCAGCAGGGGGACAGGGGTCAACGAAAAACTGTTTTTT. Translation gives CASRGTGVNEKLFF.

This sequence joins TRBV5-6 and TRBJ2-6, with D perhaps TRBD2 (5 bases). This CDR3 has 17 amino acids. The V end lost 3 bases, the J end lost 4 bases, and 17 bases lay between the germline ends. The germline V gene has CDR1 SGHDT and CDR2 YYEEEE. As DNA, the CDR3 is TGTGCCAGCAGCTCCAAGGCTTTCCCGGGGGGGGCCAACGTCCTGACTTTC. Translated: CASSSKAFPGGANVLTF.

This rearrangement joins TRBV5-4 to TRBJ2-2; 8 bases fit TRBD1. CDR3 size: 15 residues. Trimming at V came to 3 bases and at J to 7 bases, leaving 8 bases not matched to a gene. CDR1 and CDR2 from the germline V gene are SGHNT and YYREEE (reference sequence). The CDR3 DNA sequence: TGTGCCAGCAGCTGGTACAGGGGGATTGACGGGGAGCTGTTTTTT. This codes for CASSWYRGIDGELFF.

V is TRBV12-5 and J is TRBJ1-1; D possibly corresponds to TRBD1 (5 bases). CDR3 length equals 13 residues. The germline gives CDR1 LGHNT, CDR2 FRNRAP. V shed 8 bases and J shed 2 bases, with 12 bases lying between them. The CDR3: CASRNQGNTEAFF. CDR3 nucleotides: TGTGCTAGTCGCAACCAGGGTAACACTGAAGCTTTCTTT.

The chain combines TRBV4-1 with TRBJ2-2, with 7 bases matching TRBD1. Germline V gives CDR1 MGHRA, CDR2 YSYEKL. The CDR3 runs to 14 residues. The V segment lost 6 bases and the J segment 2 bases; nucleotides outside the gene matches: 3. The CDR3 region has the DNA TGCGCCAGCAGGCCAGGGGGTAACACCGGGGAGCTGTTTTTT. Amino acid sequence: CASRPGGNTGELFF.

V and J are TRBV6-5 and TRBJ2-1; 9 nucleotides line up with TRBD1. The germline V gene encodes CDR1 MNHEY and CDR2 SVGAGI. This CDR3 region has 13 residues. Germline trimming cut 6 bases from V and 7 bases from J; bases unmatched to any gene: 4. The DNA of the CDR3 is TGTGCCAGCAGGGGGACAGGGAGGAATGAGCAGTTCTTC. This codes for CASRGTGRNEQFF.

On this clone: The identical CDR3 is also encoded by other nucleotide sequences in the sample. This chain links TRBV18 with TRBJ2-5, with 8 bases matching TRBD1. CDR3 length equals 16 residues. Germline values: CDR1 KGHSH, CDR2 LQKENI. Unmatched junction bases numbered 5, after V lost 0 bases and J lost 2 bases. The CDR3 DNA follows: TGTGCCAGCTCACCACCCAACAGGGGGTCACAAGAGACCCAGTACTTC. The encoded protein is CASSPPNRGSQETQYF.

The chain couples TRBV7-8 to TRBJ2-6, with 9 bases aligning to TRBD1. The V gene end was trimmed by 2 bases and the J gene end by 2 bases; junction bases not matched to a gene: 7. The germline CDR1 and CDR2 sequences are SGHVS and FQNEAQ. The CDR3 length is 18 residues. CDR3 residues: CASSLWGQGSTGANVLTF. The CDR3 coding sequence is TGTGCCAGCAGCTTATGGGGACAGGGTTCCACTGGGGCCAACGTCCTGACTTTC. Supplemented by reference TRBV7-8 and TRBJ2-6, the full variable domain reads GAGVSQSPRYKVAKRGQDVALRCDPISGHVSLFWYQQALGQGPEFLTYFQNEAQLDKSGLPSDRFFAERPEGSVSTLKIQRTQQEDSAVYLCASSLWGQGSTGANVLTFGAGSRLTVL.

The chain has TRBV15 and TRBJ1-4; D remains unclear. Between the trimmed V and J ends, which lost 6 bases and 1 base, there was a span of 6 bases. The CDR3 runs to 13 residues. CDR1 is LNHNV and CDR2 is YYDKDF in the germline V gene (reference sequence). DNA of the CDR3: TGTGCCACCAGGAACTTAACTAATGAAAAACTGTTTTTT. It specifies CATRNLTNEKLFF. Full variable domain (outside the CDR3, taken from reference TRBV15 and TRBJ1-4): DAMVIQNPRYQVTQFGKPVTLSCSQTLNHNVMYWYQQKSSQAPKLLFHYYDKDFNNEADTPDNFQSRRPNTSFCFLDIRSPGLGDTAMYLCATRNLTNEKLFFGSGTQLSVL.

The gene calls are TRBV6-5 and TRBJ2-7; D is possibly TRBD2 (6 bases). This CDR3 spans 15 amino acids. Germline V CDR1 and CDR2: MNHEY, SVGAGI. Trimming left V 6 bases short and J 0 bases short, with 15 bases between. The CDR3 loop is CASSLDGGHSYEQYF. Written as DNA, the CDR3 is TGTGCCAGCAGCCTAGATGGAGGGCACTCCTACGAGCAGTACTTC.

This chain joins TRBV19 and TRBJ1-4; TRBD1 matches 8 bases. V trimming: 8 bases; J trimming: 8 bases; junction bases outside the gene matches: 10. The CDR3 covers 14 residues. The V gene's germline CDR1 is LNHDA and CDR2 SQIVND (reference sequence). The CDR3 DNA reads TGTGCCAGTTCGCACATAGACAGGGGCGAAAAACTGTTTTTT. It translates to CASSHIDRGEKLFF.

Worth noting for this clone: This CDR3 is also generated by other DNA sequences in the sample. The V call is TRBV11-3, the J call TRBJ1-3; 8 positions agree with TRBD1. V lost 6 bases, J lost 2 bases, and 3 bases stayed unmatched. The CDR3 totals 14 residues. Germline V gives CDR1 SGHNT, CDR2 YENEEA. The CDR3 DNA follows: TGTGCCAGCAGTCGGACAGGGACTGGAAACACCATATATTTT. Translation gives CASSRTGTGNTIYF.